The 17 T cell receptor beta chains given below trace back to one sample, sequenced in a study of Graves' ophthalmopathy and Graves' hyperthyroidism listed by TCRdb under 2018. TCRdb lists the instrument as Illumina HiSeq 2000. For repertoire sequencing, the TCR beta CDR3 regions were amplified from RNA transcripts. A first-round RT-PCR used HTBI primers with the Qiagen OneStep RT-PCR kit, followed by a second-round multiplex PCR, size selection and purification. The raw public reads went through TCRdb reprocessing: fastp at Q25, MiXCR clone calling, in-frame beta chains kept. One record per CDR3 amino acid sequence lists the most common genes and DNA. The sample has approximately 150,000 distinct CDR3 sequences on record, 39% of them singletons. The ten biggest clones cover about 9.5% of the sample. Sequenced: peripheral blood. The receptors here all came from a young man with Graves' ophthalmopathy. Donor details come from another sample of the same person, matched by shared clones.

This clonotype has a count of ten or more. This chain connects TRBV7-8 to TRBJ2-5, with a possible D match to TRBD1 (6 bases). Trimming removed 5 bases at V and 6 bases at J, with 19 bases between. The CDR3 runs to 15 residues. Germline CDR1 is SGHVS and CDR2 is FQNEAQ. CDR3 sequence (DNA): TGTGCCAGCAGCCTATGGACAGTGGCGGAAAAGACCCAGTACTTC. It encodes CASSLWTVAEKTQYF.

The sample holds many counts of this clonotype. This sequence joins TRBV12-3 or TRBV12-4 and TRBJ1-5, with unresolved D. The CDR3 is 14 residues long. V was cut by 3 bases and J by 0 bases, with 6 bases left in between. CDR3 protein: CASSLPGSNQPQHF. As DNA, the CDR3 is TGTGCCAGCAGTTTGCCCGGTAGCAATCAGCCCCAGCATTTT.

The rearrangement joins TRBV28 to TRBJ1-5, with 8 bases fitting TRBD1. Losses at the gene ends were 4 bases for V and 0 bases for J; bases not matched to a gene: 11. Germline V gene lookup returns CDR1 MDHEN and CDR2 SYDVKM. This CDR3 is built from 18 residues. CDR3 sequence reads: CASSSVTGVQGSNQPQHF. CDR3 DNA: TGTGCCAGCAGTTCAGTGACAGGGGTTCAAGGTAGCAATCAGCCCCAGCATTTT. The variable domain in full, completed from reference TRBV28 and TRBJ1-5, reads DVKVTQSSRYLVKRTGEKVFLECVQDMDHENMFWYRQDPGLGLRLIYFSYDVKMKEKGDIPEGYSVSREKKERFSLILESASTNQTSMYLCASSSVTGVQGSNQPQHFGDGTRLSIL.

This clonotype was seen repeatedly, ten times or more. The gene calls are TRBV30 and TRBJ2-2; 12 bases fit TRBD2. Unmatched junction bases numbered 7, after V lost 7 bases and J lost 10 bases. This CDR3 comprises 13 residues. Looked up from germline, CDR1 is GTSNPN and CDR2 is SVGIG (reference sequence). This CDR3 is CASRLAGVSELFF. CDR3 DNA sequence: TGTGCCTCTCGACTAGCGGGAGTGTCGGAGCTGTTTTTT.

There are many counts of this clonotype. The chain recombines TRBV6-2 or TRBV6-3 with TRBJ2-5; 7 positions match TRBD1. Germline CDR1 MNHEY, CDR2 SVGEGT. J gave up 5 bases and V 4 bases, and 10 bases lay outside the gene matches. This CDR3 has 15 amino acids. DNA for the CDR3: TGTGCCAGCAGTTCAGGGACAGCGAATGGCGAGACCCAGTACTTC. It yields the protein CASSSGTANGETQYF.

This clonotype was counted once. CDR3 amino acids: CSARYALNTEAFF. Written as DNA, the CDR3 is TGCAGTGCTAGATATGCTTTGAACACTGAAGCTTTCTTT. The genes are TRBV20-1 and TRBJ1-1; D is undetermined. The V end was cut by 2 bases, the J end by 0 bases, with 7 bases between. The CDR3 spans 13 residues. Germline assignment: CDR1 DFQATT and CDR2 SNEGSKA (reference sequence).

This chain connects TRBV6-2 or TRBV6-3 to TRBJ2-2; 8 nucleotides line up with TRBD1. The CDR3 sequence is 16 residues long. Germline CDR1 reads MNHEY; CDR2 reads SVGEGT. V was pared by 5 bases and J by 0 bases, with 5 bases of the junction left unmatched. The CDR3 nucleotides are TGTGCCAGCAGTCCAAACAGGGGGGCGAACACCGGGGAGCTGTTTTTT. Its protein product is CASSPNRGANTGELFF.

The genes are TRBV12-3 or TRBV12-4 and TRBJ1-1, with TRBD1 matching over 7 bases. V lost 7 bases, J lost 4 bases, and 9 bases stayed unmatched. This CDR3 spans 14 amino acids. CDR3 in amino acids: CASIYGDRPTEAFF. The CDR3 DNA reads as TGTGCCAGCATTTATGGGGACAGACCCACTGAAGCTTTCTTT.

V usage is TRBV7-9 and J usage is TRBJ2-7; TRBD2 agrees at 10 bases. In germline, CDR1 is SEHNR, CDR2 FQNEAQ (reference sequence). CDR3 size: 15 residues. The junction had 13 bases not matched to a gene; V was cut back by 8 bases and J by 6 bases. The DNA for the CDR3 is TGTGCCAGCCGAACAACGGCTAGCGGGAGTGGCGAGCAGTACTTC. Encoded protein: CASRTTASGSGEQYF.

At least ten counts were recorded for this clonotype. The rearrangement links TRBV5-1 to TRBJ2-7; 7 bases match TRBD1. Germline V gene sequence: CDR1 SGHRS, CDR2 YFSETQ. This CDR3 comprises 15 residues. V dropped 4 bases and J dropped 0; count of bases not matched to a gene: 7. CDR3 nucleotide sequence: TGCGCCAGCAGCACGACAGGGTTCCCCTCCTACGAGCAGTACTTC. Protein: CASSTTGFPSYEQYF.

This rearrangement joins TRBV2 to TRBJ1-2; 10 nucleotides agree with TRBD1. The V gene's germline CDR1 is SNHLY and CDR2 FYNNEI. The CDR3 runs 13 residues. The V and J ends lost 6 bases and 7 bases, in that order; junction bases with no gene match: 5. The CDR3 loop is CASRRQGAGGYTF. The DNA of the CDR3 is TGTGCCAGCAGACGACAGGGGGCTGGTGGCTACACCTTC. Based on the CDR3 plus reference TRBV2 and TRBJ1-2, the full variable domain is EPEVTQTPSHQVTQMGQEVILRCVPISNHLYFYWYRQILGQKVEFLVSFYNNEISEKSEIFDDQFSVERPDGSNFTLKIRSTKLEDSAMYFCASRRQGAGGYTFGSGTRLTVV.

DNA for the CDR3: TGTGCCAGCAGTCCGACAGTGACCTACGAGCAGTACTTC. Encoded protein: CASSPTVTYEQYF. The rearrangement links TRBV28 to TRBJ2-7; maybe TRBD1 (5 bases). The CDR3 totals 13 residues. CDR1 and CDR2 (germline): MDHEN, SYDVKM. V lost 5 bases and J lost 2, with 10 bases in between.

This clonotype showed up many times. V usage is TRBV6-2 or TRBV6-3 and J usage is TRBJ1-1; D is ambiguous. Trimming stripped 2 bases from V and 3 bases from J, with 10 bases between. The CDR3 loop spans 14 amino acids. From germline, CDR1 is MNHEY and CDR2 SVGEGT. DNA for the CDR3: TGTGCCAGCAGTTACATCGGCGGATACACTGAAGCTTTCTTT. Protein product: CASSYIGGYTEAFF.

This clonotype was detected ten times or more. The chain carries TRBV4-1 and TRBJ1-5, with unresolved D. Germline lookup yields CDR1 MGHRA and CDR2 YSYEKL. CDR3 size: 15 residues. Deletions cut 1 base from V and 4 bases from J, with 11 bases between. CDR3 nucleotides: TGCGCCAGCAGCCAAGGACGTGCAAGTAATCAGCCCCAGCATTTT. Its protein is CASSQGRASNQPQHF.

The V call is TRBV15, the J call TRBJ1-6; D is uncertain. The germline V and J ends were trimmed by 0 bases and 8 bases, with 14 bases remaining between them. The CDR3 consists of 16 residues. Per germline, CDR1 LNHNV and CDR2 YYDKDF (reference sequence). Here the CDR3 DNA reads TGTGCCACCAGCAGAGATCGGGCGGGGAGGGATTCACCCCTCCACTTT. Its protein product is CATSRDRAGRDSPLHF.

The gene calls are TRBV6-5 and TRBJ2-7, with D perhaps matching TRBD2 (6 bases). V gave up 0 bases and J gave up 0 bases, with 15 bases separating them. Germline-derived CDR1 and CDR2 are MNHEY and SVGAGI. This CDR3 region has 17 residues. CDR3 sequence: CASSYSKRAGFSYEQYF. The CDR3 DNA reads TGTGCCAGCAGTTACTCGAAGCGAGCGGGCTTCTCCTACGAGCAGTACTTC.

There are many counts of this clonotype. The chain has TRBV4-2 and TRBJ2-4; 7 nucleotides match TRBD2. CDR1 LGHNA and CDR2 YNFKEQ come from the germline V gene. V shed 0 bases and J 8 bases; nucleotides not matched to a gene: 7. The CDR3 consists of 15 residues. DNA of the CDR3: TGTGCCAGCAGCCAAGAAGTTCGCGGGAGTGACATTCAGTACTTC. Protein product: CASSQEVRGSDIQYF.